Given below is one T cell receptor (beta chain) in context. This record belongs to a study of blood T cells in healthy people across ages. Germline lookup yields CDR1 MNHNS and CDR2 SASEGT. Trimming took off 6 bases at V and 0 bases at J, with 14 bases between the two ends. The CDR3 is 15 amino acids. Then a second PCR, running about 7 to 11 cycles, was carried out with a sample-barcoded 5' primer and a J-beta primer mix. Every cDNA molecule bore a tag from a template-switch adaptor containing 12 random nucleotides. TCRdb processed the 5' RACE reads anew with MiXCR; each CDR3 protein has one entry. The sample comprises around 1,000,000 distinct CDR3 sequences, under 30% of which are singletons, and 0.65% to 0.75% rests with the top ten. Separately, the same data were catalogued under a study of T cells of mothers and their children. That publication notes: In the second PCR, M1S primer introduced barcodes and 2-4 random bases.

The chain combines TRBV6-1 with TRBJ1-1, with D maybe TRBD1 (6 bases). The sequence came from a girl aged 2-10 years in good health. Sequencing was performed on blood. The CDR3 region is CASSPRTAVNTEAFF. CDR3 sequence (DNA): TGTGCCAGCAGCCCCCGGACAGCCGTGAACACTGAAGCTTTCTTT.